The entry that follows covers one T cell receptor (beta chain) sequence. CDR1 is SGHTA, CDR2 FQGTGA, per germline. The CDR3 extends over 14 amino acids. The ends lost 5 bases at V and 2 bases at J; junction bases unmatched: 3. Original processing methods: The authors estimated nucleated cell counts from reference gene primer amplification. Method: immunoSEQ multiplex PCR; TCRdb's copy keeps in-frame clones and lacks some. V and J calls and clone size are copied from that table; D and trimming were computed from the DNA. The table lists 40,000 to 45,000 clones, 90% to 95% of them singletons. This entry is derived from a study of blood T cell repertoires in COVID-19. The overall study: Specimens from acute and convalescent COVID-19 originated in the United States, Italy and Spain. Sources were T cells, B-cell-depleted T cells, or PBMCs; the material itself was cDNA or gDNA.

V and J are TRBV7-3 and TRBJ1-2; 9 nucleotides line up with TRBD1. This clonotype was sampled from a human donor in a cohort sampled during active COVID-19. Sequenced sample: peripheral blood. The CDR3 sequence: CASSPGQGNYGYTF. DNA of the CDR3: TGTGCCAGCAGCCCGGGACAGGGCAACTATGGCTACACCTTC.